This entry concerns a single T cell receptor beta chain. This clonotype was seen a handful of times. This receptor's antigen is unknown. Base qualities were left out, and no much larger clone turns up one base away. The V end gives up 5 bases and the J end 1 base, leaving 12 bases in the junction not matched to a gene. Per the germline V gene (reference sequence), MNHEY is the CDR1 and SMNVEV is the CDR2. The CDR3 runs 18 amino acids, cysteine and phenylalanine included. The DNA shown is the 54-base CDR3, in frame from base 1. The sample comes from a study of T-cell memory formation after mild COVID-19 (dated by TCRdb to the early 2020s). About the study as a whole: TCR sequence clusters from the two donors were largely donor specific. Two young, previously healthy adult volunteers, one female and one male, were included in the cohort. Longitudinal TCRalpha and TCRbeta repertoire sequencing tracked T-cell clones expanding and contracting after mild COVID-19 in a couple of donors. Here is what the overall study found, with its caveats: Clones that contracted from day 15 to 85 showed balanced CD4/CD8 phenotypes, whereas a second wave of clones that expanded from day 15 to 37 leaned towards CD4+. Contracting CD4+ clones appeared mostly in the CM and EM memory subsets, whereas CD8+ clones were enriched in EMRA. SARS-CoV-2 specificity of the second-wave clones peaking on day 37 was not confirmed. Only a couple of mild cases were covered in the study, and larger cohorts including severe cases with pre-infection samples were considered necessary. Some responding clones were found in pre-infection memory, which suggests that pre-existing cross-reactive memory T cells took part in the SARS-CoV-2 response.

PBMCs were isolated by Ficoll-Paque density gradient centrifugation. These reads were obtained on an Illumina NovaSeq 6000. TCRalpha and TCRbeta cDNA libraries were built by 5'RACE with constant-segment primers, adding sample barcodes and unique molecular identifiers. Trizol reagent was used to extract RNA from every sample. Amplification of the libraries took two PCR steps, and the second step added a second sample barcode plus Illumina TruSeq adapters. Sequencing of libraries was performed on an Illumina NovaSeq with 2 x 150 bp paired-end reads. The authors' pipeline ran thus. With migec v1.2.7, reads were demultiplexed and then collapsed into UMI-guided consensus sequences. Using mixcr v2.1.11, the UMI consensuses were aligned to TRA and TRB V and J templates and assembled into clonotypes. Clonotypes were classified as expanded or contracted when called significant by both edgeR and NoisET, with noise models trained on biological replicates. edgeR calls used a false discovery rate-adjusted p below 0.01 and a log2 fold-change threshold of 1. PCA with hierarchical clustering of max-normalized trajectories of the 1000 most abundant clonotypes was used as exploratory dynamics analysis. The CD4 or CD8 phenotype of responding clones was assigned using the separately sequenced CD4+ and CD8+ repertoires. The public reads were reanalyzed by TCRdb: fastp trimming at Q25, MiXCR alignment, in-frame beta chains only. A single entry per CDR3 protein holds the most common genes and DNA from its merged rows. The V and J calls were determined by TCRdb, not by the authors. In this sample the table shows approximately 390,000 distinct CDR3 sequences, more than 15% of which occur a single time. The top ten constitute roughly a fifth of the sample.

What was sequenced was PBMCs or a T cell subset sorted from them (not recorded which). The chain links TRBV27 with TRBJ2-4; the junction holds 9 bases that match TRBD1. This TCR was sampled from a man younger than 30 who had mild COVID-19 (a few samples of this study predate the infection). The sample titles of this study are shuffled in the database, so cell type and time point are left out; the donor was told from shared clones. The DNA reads TGTGCCAGCAGTCCCGGACAGGGGCCGAGGGTTGCCAAAAACATTCAGTACTTC. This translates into CASSPGQGPRVAKNIQYF.